The present entry profiles one T cell receptor (beta chain) with its context. This clone's antigen is unknown. There are no base qualities to consult, and no much larger clone falls within one base. The cohort comprised approximately 700 healthy bone marrow donors. At the time of sampling, every cohort member was nominally healthy, though immune exposures that went unrecorded were likely present. The donor was CMV seronegative and was included in the group of over 300 seronegative cohort members. A peripheral blood sample was collected from each donor, and TCR beta sequencing was performed on peripheral blood mononuclear cells. Genomic DNA extraction from the blood cell samples was performed with the Qiagen DNeasy Blood Extraction Kit. The sample comes from a study of cytomegalovirus exposure and HLA in healthy donors (dated by TCRdb to about 2017). Regarding the research as a whole: According to an earlier analysis of a few hundred of the donors, 200 million or so T cells yielded roughly 110 million unique TCR beta sequences and approximately 300 Gb of sequence data. Every repertoire in the discovery cohort had been generated on one and the same sequencing platform. Roughly 300 gigabases of sequencing data and approximately 93 million unique TCR sequences were included in an early release covering under 650 HLA-typed donors. To predict cytomegalovirus infection status, the study brought together high-throughput TCR immunosequencing, statistical association of individual TCRs with disease status, and machine learning. The study used immunosequencing to profile the T cell repertoires of around 600 subjects and linked those repertoires to cytomegalovirus serostatus. To decide whether each TCR beta V gene segment behaved as functional or pseudogenic, an earlier analysis of 587 of the donors relied on high-throughput TCR beta sequencing. The later analysis used no new phenotypic data to find candidate immune exposures, relying instead on TCR beta sequences and their occurrence across donors. Donor age, sex, ethnicity and CMV serostatus were collected together with the repertoire data. Several DR-DQ haplotypes were handled as single units for association and clustering, since linkage in the cohort was strong. A later genetic analysis used genome-wide SNP genotypes for about three fifths of the 666 donors, treating that subset as a discovery cohort. The number of typed donors differed by locus: about 620-630 for A, B, C, DRB1 and DQB1; 500 to 550 for DQA1; approximately 600 for DPA1; and approximately 450 for DPB1. Among several hundred genotyped donors of the cohort, an average of about 220,000 unique TCR beta nucleotide sequences was sequenced per donor, of which about 18% were non-productive. HLA typing included class I and class II loci at four-digit resolution. A later analysis re-examined previously published TCR beta repertoires from roughly 650 donors and added high-resolution HLA genotyping to investigate patterns of TCR occurrence. A separate validation cohort of roughly 120 different subjects was used in addition to the 666-subject first cohort. The aim of the study was to test whether cataloging public T cell receptors could identify signatures of past pathogen exposure. Among the roughly 400 genotyped donors, 81% belonged to the genetic ancestry cluster associated with self-reported Caucasian donors. On the study overall, not on this receptor specifically: Because counts were too low, 15 to 20 rarely observed V segments, including chromosome 9 orphons, were excluded from the earlier analysis of a few hundred of the donors. The study gave a list of some 150 TCR beta chains associated with cytomegalovirus. A few of the identified cytomegalovirus-associated TCR beta chains were confirmed in vitro to be specific for cytomegalovirus antigens. Only TCR beta chains were sequenced in this cohort, and the absence of alpha or paired-chain data limited detectable features. A further reported finding was that TCR beta sequences accurately predicted the HLA-A and HLA-B alleles for most subjects in the first cohort. The 87-base-pair reads could not distinguish some IMGT-functional V segments, including TRBV6-2 and TRBV6-3, so those segments were excluded. Linkage disequilibrium might explain the correlated functional status among segregating V segments, but an unknown experimental factor could not be excluded. In a later analysis, several top co-occurrence clusters were reported to appear linked to parvovirus B19, influenza, CMV and Epstein-Barr virus. A cluster of highly shared sequence variants was judged likely to be a technical artifact of the sequencing pipeline. In a later genetic analysis, a missense DCLRE1C variant was associated with V-gene and J-gene trimming of TCR beta chains, and the association was replicated in an independent cohort. CMV serostatus was the only immune exposure information available for the cohort. According to a later analysis, most CMV-associated TCR beta chains appeared to be HLA-restricted, and the HLA associations seemed to be driven largely by CMV exposure. Assigning TCR associations to individual alleles was difficult when HLA alleles, especially DR and DQ, strongly co-occurred. At a false discovery rate of 0.05, a later analysis linked under 20,000 TCR beta sequences to specific HLA alleles. Most TCR sequences were observed very rarely across donors, whereas some public TCRs were present in many individuals. Broadly in line with IMGT annotations, most TCR beta V segments showed up in productive rearrangements about 87% or about 30% of the time in an earlier analysis of under 700 of the donors. Compared with equally common non-associated chains, HLA-associated TCR beta chains in a later analysis were more clonally expanded and had lower generation probabilities. Because some donors lacked HLA typing at each locus, the association tests relied only on the typed subset. Roughly uniform sequencing depth across donors was assumed in presence/absence analyses, although this assumption may not hold. A later analysis found that TCR association rates varied across HLA loci, with DRB1 alleles showing the most associated TCRs and HLA-C alleles the fewest. The authors suggested that the approach could potentially be extended to other disease states and immunological phenotypes. The classifier was reported to diagnose cytomegalovirus status with high specificity and sensitivity in both the original and validation cohorts. Compared with the roughly 670-donor mean, donors in an Asian-associated ancestry cluster had fewer N-insertions in productive TCRs, according to a later genetic analysis.

From the germline V gene, CDR1 is MDHEN and CDR2 is SYDVKM. Counted from cysteine to phenylalanine, this CDR3 has 15 amino acids. The entry retains the CDR3 DNA only, 45 bases that are in frame from base 1. The junction shows trimming of 2 bases on V and 1 base on J, plus 9 bases between the germline ends. The library was generated by the immunoSEQ multiplex PCR assay. A mixture of 60 forward primers for TCR Vbeta segments and 13 reverse primers for TCR Jbeta segments was used in the multiplex PCR. Amplification of the CDR3 region of rearranged TCR beta genes was performed with a multiplex PCR assay on genomic DNA. Amplified TCR beta libraries were sequenced as 87-base-pair reads on the Illumina HiSeq System. Per the original workflow: A later analysis tallied 75 million to 95 million unique TCR beta chains across the 550 to 850 repertoires, and about 10 million of those chains were shared by two or more donors. To remove PCR and sequencing errors, raw reads were error-corrected and collapsed into unique sequences using a nearest-neighbor algorithm that merged closely related sequences. V, D and J gene segments were assigned by aligning CDR3 sequences to IMGT reference sequences. For a sequence to be retained, a match of at least six nucleotides to both a V gene segment and a J gene segment was required. Rearrangements were called productive when the CDR3 lacked stop codons and stayed in frame with V and J; all others were non-productive. CDR3 was defined according to IMGT convention as the region running from the second conserved V-encoded cysteine to the conserved J-encoded phenylalanine. In an earlier analysis of just under 600 of the donors, sequences lacking an unambiguous match to a single V gene segment were excluded. In an earlier analysis of a few hundred of the donors, V segments were called functional above 56.7% productive rearrangements and were called segregating when the between-donor standard deviation exceeded 5%. To diagnose cytomegalovirus status from the catalog of TCR beta chain sequences, a statistical classification framework was built. In a later analysis, TCR nucleotide sequences were compared against IMGT/GENE-DB human TR gene sequences so that V and J genes could be assigned. Using the TCRdist pipeline, a later analysis assigned CDR3 sequences along with most-parsimonious VDJ recombination scenarios. In a later analysis, each TCR beta chain was defined by its CDR3 amino acid sequence together with its V-gene family, and reads without a unique V-gene family were excluded. A later analysis removed roughly 590 highly shared, low-generation-probability nucleotide sequences to deal with suspected cross-contamination and a sequencing artifact. In a later analysis, a clonal expansion index for each public chain was calculated from normalized within-repertoire ranks of inferred template counts. Generation probabilities in a later analysis came from a VDJ recombination model fitted to out-of-frame rearrangements, and those results were checked against IGoR. In a later analysis, hypergeometric tests were used to score TCR-TCR, TCR-HLA and TCR-CMV co-occurrence, with a repertoire-size bias correction applied to TCR pairs. In a later analysis, false discovery rates were estimated by permuting HLA or CMV assignments 20 times. A later analysis grouped co-occurring TCRs with DBSCAN, adding TCRdist sequence similarity when clustering within HLA-allele-positive subsets. Co-occurrence clustering excluded repertoires with fewer than 30,000 or more than 120,000 public chains, plus five with anomalous nucleotide sharing. This immuneACCESS table, as held by TCRdb, lists in-frame sequences with V and J called but not all clones. Of the missing ones, under half trace to an unresolved V gene in checked studies; the others have no known cause. V and J calls and clone size are copied from that table; D and trimming were computed from the DNA. This sample has 150,000 to 200,000 clones in its table, and 84% of those were observed once. The ten most abundant clones make up 0.25% to 0.3% of the sample.

The sequencing sample was made of PBMCs. The source of this sequence is a boy under 18 in good health and CMV-seronegative. Recombination joined TRBV28 with TRBJ1-3; perhaps TRBD1 is the D gene, with 6 bases matching. At the DNA level, the sequence is TGTGCCAGCAGTTTAAGGGGGATTTCTGGAAACACCATATATTTT. Protein translation: CASSLRGISGNTIYF.